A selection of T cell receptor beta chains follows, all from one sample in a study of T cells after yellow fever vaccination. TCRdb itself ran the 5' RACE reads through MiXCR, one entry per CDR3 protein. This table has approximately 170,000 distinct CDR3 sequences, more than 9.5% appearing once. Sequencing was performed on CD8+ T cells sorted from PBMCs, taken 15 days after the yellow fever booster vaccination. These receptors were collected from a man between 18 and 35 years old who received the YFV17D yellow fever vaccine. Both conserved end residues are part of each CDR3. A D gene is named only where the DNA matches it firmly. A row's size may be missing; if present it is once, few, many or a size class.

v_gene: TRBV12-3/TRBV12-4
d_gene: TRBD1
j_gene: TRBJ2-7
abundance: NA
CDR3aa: CSSSLGTGTYEQYF
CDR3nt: TGTTCCAGCAGTTTAGGGACAGGCACCTACGAGCAGTACTTC

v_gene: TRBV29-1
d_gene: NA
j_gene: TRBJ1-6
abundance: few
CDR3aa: CSPIDSNFPTPPLHF
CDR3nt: TGCAGCCCTATCGATTCCAATTTCCCTACTCCACCCCTCCACTTT

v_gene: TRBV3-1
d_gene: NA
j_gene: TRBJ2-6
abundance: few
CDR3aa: CASSQGVTGANVLTF
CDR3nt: TGTGCCAGCAGCCAAGGCGTGACTGGGGCCAACGTCCTGACTTTC

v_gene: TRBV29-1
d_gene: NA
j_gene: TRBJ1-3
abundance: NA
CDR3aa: CSGVGTGNTIYF
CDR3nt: TGCAGCGGGGTAGGGACTGGAAACACCATATATTTT

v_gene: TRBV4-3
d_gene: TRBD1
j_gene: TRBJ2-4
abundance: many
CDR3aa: CASSQGQGAIQYF
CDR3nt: TGCGCCAGCAGCCAGGGACAGGGGGCCATTCAGTACTTC

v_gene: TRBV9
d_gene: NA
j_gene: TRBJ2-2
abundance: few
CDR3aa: CASSLMGIIGGDTGELFF
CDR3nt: TGTGCCAGCAGCCTAATGGGGATTATAGGGGGAGACACCGGGGAGCTGTTTTTT

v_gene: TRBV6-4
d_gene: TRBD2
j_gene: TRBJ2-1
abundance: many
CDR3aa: CASSDSPSGGADEQFF
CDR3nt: TGTGCCAGCAGTGACTCTCCTAGCGGGGGGGCCGATGAGCAGTTCTTC

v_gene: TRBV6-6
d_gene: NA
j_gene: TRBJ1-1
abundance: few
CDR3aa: CASSYFQEETEAFF
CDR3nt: TGTGCCAGCAGTTACTTTCAGGAGGAAACTGAAGCTTTCTTT

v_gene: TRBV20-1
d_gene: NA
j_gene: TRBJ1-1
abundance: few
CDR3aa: CSARDPGQSLSNTEAFF
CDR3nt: TGCAGTGCTAGAGACCCGGGTCAGTCCCTTTCGAACACTGAAGCTTTCTTT

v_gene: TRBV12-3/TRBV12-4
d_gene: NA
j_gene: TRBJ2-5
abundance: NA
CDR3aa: CASSLKGGRQETQYF
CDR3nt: TGTGCCAGCAGTTTAAAGGGGGGCCGCCAAGAGACCCAGTACTTC

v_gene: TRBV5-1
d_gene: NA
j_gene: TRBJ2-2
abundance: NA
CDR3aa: CASSFRTDLTGELFF
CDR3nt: TGCGCCAGCAGCTTCAGGACAGACCTCACCGGGGAGCTGTTTTTT

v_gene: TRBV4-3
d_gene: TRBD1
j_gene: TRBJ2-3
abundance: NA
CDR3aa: CASSQDSRGLDTQYF
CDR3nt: TGCGCCAGCAGCCAAGATAGCAGGGGGCTGGATACGCAGTATTTT

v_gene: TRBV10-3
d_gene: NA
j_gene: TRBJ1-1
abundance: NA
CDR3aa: CAISDKGPVTEAFF
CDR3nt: TGTGCCATCAGTGATAAGGGGCCGGTCACTGAAGCTTTCTTT

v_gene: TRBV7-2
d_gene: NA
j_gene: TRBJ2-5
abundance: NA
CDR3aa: CASSDPASEFQETQYF
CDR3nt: TGTGCCAGCAGCGACCCCGCTAGCGAGTTCCAAGAGACCCAGTACTTC

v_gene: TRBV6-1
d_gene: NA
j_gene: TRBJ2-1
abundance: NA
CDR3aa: CASSVGGGLFYEQFF
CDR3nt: TGTGCCAGCAGTGTGGGGGGCGGTTTATTCTATGAGCAGTTCTTC

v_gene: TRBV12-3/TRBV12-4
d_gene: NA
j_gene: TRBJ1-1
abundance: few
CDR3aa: CASSSVWTENFRTEAFF
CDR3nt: TGTGCCAGCAGCTCTGTTTGGACTGAAAATTTCAGAACTGAAGCTTTCTTT

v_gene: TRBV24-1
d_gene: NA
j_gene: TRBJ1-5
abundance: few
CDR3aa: CATSEQGNQPQHF
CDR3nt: TGTGCCACCAGTGAGCAGGGCAATCAGCCCCAGCATTTT

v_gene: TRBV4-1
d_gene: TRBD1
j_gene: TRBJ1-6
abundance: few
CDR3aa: CASSQGRTGVYNSPLHF
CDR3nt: TGCGCCAGCAGCCAAGGGAGGACAGGGGTTTATAATTCACCCCTCCACTTT